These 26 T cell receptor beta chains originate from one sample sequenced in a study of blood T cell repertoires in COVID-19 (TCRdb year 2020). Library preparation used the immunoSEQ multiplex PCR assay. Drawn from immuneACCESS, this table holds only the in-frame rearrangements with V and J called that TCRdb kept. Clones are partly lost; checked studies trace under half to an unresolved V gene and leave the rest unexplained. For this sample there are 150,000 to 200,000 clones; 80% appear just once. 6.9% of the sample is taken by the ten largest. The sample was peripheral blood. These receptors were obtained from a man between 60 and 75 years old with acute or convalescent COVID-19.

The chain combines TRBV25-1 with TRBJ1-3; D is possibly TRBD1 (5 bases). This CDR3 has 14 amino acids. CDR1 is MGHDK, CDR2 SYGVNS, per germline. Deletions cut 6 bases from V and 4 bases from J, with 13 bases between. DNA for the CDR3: TGTGCCAGCAGCGAAAAGGGGCGGGGAAACACCATATATTTT. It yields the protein CASSEKGRGNTIYF.

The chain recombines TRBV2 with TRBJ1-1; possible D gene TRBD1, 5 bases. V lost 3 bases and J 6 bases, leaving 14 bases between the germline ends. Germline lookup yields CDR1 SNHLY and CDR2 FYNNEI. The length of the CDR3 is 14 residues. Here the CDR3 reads CASSDFTGGAEAFF. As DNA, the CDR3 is TGTGCCAGCAGTGACTTTACGGGGGGGGCTGAAGCTTTCTTT. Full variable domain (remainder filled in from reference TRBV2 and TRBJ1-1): EPEVTQTPSHQVTQMGQEVILRCVPISNHLYFYWYRQILGQKVEFLVSFYNNEISEKSEIFDDQFSVERPDGSNFTLKIRSTKLEDSAMYFCASSDFTGGAEAFFGQGTRLTVV.

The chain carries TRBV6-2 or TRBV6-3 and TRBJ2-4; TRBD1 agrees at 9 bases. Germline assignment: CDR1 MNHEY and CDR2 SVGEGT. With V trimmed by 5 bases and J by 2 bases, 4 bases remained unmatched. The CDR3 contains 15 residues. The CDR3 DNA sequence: TGTGCCAGCAGTCCACAGGGGGCTACCAAAAACATTCAGTACTTC. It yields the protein CASSPQGATKNIQYF.

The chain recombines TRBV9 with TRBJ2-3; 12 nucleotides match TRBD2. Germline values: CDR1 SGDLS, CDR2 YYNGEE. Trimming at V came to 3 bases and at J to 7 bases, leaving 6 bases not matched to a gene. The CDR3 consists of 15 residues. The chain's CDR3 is CASSASGGAGNTQYF. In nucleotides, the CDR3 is TGTGCCAGCAGCGCTAGCGGGGGGGCGGGGAATACGCAGTATTTT.

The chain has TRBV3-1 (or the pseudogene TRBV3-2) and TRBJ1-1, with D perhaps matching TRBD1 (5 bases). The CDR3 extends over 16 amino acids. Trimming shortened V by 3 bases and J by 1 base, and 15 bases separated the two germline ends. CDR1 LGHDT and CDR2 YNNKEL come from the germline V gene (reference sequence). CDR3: CASSQGQGGRNTEAFF. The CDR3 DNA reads TGTGCCAGCAGCCAGGGGCAGGGCGGCAGGAACACTGAAGCTTTCTTT.

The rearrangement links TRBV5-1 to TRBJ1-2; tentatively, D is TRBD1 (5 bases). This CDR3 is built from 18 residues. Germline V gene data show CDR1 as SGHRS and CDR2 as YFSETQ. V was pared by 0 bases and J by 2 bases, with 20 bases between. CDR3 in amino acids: CASSLEGRQGGRNYGYTF. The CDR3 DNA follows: TGCGCCAGCAGCTTGGAGGGGCGTCAGGGAGGGCGGAACTATGGCTACACCTTC. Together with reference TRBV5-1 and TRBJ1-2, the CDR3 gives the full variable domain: KAGVTQTPRYLIKTRGQQVTLSCSPISGHRSVSWYQQTPGQGLQFLFEYFSETQRNKGNFPGRFSGRQFSNSRSEMNVSTLELGDSALYLCASSLEGRQGGRNYGYTFGSGTRLTVV.

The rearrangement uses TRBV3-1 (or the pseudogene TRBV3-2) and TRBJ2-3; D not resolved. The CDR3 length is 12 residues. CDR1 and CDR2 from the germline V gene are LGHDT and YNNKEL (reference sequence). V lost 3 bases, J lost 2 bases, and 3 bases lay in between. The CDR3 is CASSHHTDTQYF. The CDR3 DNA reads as TGTGCCAGCAGCCACCACACAGATACGCAGTATTTT.

The CDR3 loop reads CASSWTPSYEQYF. In DNA, the CDR3 is TGTGCCAGTAGTTGGACACCCTCCTACGAGCAGTACTTC. J is TRBJ2-7 and V is TRBV19, with D possibly TRBD1 on 5 matching bases. From germline, CDR1 is LNHDA and CDR2 SQIVND (reference sequence). This CDR3 is built from 13 residues. V lost 5 bases and J lost 0, with 8 bases in between.

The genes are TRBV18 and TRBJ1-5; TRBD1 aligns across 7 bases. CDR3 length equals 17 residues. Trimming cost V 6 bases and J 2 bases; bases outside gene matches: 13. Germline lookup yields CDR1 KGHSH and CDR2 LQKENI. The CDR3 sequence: CASSPNDREVGNQPQHF. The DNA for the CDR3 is TGTGCCAGCTCTCCTAATGACAGGGAGGTTGGCAATCAGCCCCAGCATTTT. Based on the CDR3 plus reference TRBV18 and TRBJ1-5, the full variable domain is NAGVMQNPRHLVRRRGQEARLRCSPMKGHSHVYWYRQLPEEGLKFMVYLQKENIIDESGMPKERFSAEFPKEGPSILRIQQVVRGDSAAYFCASSPNDREVGNQPQHFGDGTRLSIL.

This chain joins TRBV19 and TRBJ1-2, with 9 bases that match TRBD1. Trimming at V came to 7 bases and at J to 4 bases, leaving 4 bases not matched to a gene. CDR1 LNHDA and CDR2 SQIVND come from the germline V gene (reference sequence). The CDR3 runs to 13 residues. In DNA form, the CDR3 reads TGTGCCAGTACTCCGACAGGGGGCTATGGCTACACCTTC. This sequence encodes CASTPTGGYGYTF. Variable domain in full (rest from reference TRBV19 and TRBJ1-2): DGGITQSPKYLFRKEGQNVTLSCEQNLNHDAMYWYRQDPGQGLRLIYYSQIVNDFQKGDIAEGYSVSREKKESFPLTVTSAQKNPTAFYLCASTPTGGYGYTFGSGTRLTVV.

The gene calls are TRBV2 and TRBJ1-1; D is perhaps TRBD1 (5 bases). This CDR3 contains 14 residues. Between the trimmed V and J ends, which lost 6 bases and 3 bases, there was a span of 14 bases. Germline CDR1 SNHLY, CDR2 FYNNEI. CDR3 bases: TGTGCCAGCAGGAAGGGGTCATCGGACACTGAAGCTTTCTTT. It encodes CASRKGSSDTEAFF.

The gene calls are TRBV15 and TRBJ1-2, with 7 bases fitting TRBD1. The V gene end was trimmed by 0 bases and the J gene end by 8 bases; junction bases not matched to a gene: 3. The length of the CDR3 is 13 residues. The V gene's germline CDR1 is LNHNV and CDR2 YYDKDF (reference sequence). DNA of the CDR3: TGTGCCACCAGCAGAGAGACAGGGAGGGGCTACACCTTC. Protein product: CATSRETGRGYTF.

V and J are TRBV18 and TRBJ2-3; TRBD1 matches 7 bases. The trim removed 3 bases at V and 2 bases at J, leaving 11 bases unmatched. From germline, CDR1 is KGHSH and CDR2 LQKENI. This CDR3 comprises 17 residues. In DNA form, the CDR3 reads TGTGCCAGCTCACCTAAATGGACAGGTCGGATCACAGATACGCAGTATTTT. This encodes CASSPKWTGRITDTQYF.

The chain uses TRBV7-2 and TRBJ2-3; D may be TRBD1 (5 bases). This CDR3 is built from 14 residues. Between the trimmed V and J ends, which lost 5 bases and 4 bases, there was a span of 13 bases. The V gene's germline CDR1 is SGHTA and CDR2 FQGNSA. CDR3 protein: CASSVGQPADTQYF. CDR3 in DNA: TGTGCCAGCAGCGTAGGACAACCTGCAGATACGCAGTATTTT.

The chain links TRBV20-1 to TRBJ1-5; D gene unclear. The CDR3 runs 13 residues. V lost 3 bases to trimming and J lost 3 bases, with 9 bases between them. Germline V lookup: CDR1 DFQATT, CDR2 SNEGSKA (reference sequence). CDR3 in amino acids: CSASPGINQPQHF. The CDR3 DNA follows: TGCAGTGCTAGTCCAGGCATCAATCAGCCCCAGCATTTT.

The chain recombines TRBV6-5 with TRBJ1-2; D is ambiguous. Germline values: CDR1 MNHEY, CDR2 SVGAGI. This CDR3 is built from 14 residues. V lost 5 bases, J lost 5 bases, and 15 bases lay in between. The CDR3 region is CASSLGPNPYGYTF. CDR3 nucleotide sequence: TGTGCCAGCAGTCTAGGCCCAAACCCTTATGGCTACACCTTC.

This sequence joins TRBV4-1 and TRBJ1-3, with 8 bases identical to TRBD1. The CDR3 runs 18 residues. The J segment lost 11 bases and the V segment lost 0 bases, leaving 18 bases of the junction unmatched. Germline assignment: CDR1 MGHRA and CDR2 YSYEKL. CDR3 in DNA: TGCGCCAGCAGCCAAGAGAGGTTAGGACAGGGAAATAGTGACGCCATATATTTT. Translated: CASSQERLGQGNSDAIYF.

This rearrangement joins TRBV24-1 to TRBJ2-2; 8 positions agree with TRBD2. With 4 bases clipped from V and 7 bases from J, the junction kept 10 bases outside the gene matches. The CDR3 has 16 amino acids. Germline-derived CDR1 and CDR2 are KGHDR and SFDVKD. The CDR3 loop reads CATSDNPIAGIGELFF. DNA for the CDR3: TGTGCCACCAGTGACAACCCCATAGCGGGGATCGGGGAGCTGTTTTTT.

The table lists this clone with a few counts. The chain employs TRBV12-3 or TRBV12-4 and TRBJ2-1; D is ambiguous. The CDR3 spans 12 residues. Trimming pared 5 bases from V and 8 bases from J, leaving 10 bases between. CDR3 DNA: TGTGCCAGCAGTAAGATGAGGTATGAGCAGTTCTTC. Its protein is CASSKMRYEQFF.

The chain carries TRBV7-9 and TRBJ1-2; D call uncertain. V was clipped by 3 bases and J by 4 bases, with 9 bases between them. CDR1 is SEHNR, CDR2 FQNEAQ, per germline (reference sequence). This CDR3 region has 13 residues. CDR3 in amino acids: CASSLSVLYGYTF. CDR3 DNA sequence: TGTGCCAGCAGCTTGTCGGTTCTCTATGGCTACACCTTC.

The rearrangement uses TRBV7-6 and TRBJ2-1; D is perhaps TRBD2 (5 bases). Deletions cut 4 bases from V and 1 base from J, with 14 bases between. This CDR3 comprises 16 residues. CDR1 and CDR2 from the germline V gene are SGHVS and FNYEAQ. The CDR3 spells CASSSSVTGSYNEQFF. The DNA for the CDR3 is TGTGCCAGCAGCTCCTCGGTTACGGGGTCCTACAATGAGCAGTTCTTC.

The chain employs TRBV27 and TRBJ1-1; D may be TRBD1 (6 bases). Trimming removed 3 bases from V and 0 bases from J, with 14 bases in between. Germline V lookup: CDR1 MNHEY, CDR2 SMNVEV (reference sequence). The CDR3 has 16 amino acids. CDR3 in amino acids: CASSFLGTKMNTEAFF. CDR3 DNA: TGTGCCAGCAGTTTTCTAGGGACAAAGATGAACACTGAAGCTTTCTTT.

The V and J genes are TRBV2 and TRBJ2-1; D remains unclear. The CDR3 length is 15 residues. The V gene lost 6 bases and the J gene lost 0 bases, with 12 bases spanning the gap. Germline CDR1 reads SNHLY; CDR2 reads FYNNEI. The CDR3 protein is CASSLAELSYNEQFF. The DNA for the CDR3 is TGTGCCAGCAGCTTAGCTGAACTCTCCTACAATGAGCAGTTCTTC.

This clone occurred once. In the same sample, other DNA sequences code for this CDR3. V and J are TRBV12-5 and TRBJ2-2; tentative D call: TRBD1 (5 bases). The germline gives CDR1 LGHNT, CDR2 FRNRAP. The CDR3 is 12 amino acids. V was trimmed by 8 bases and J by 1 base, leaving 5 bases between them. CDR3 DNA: TGTGCTAGTACAGGGAACACCGGGGAGCTGTTTTTT. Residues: CASTGNTGELFF.

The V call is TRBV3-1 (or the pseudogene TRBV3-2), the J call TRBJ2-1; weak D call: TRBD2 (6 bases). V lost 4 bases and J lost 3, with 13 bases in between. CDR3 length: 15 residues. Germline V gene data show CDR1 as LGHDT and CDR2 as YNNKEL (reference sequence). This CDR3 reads CASSPWRGVYNEQFF. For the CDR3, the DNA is TGTGCCAGCAGCCCCTGGCGGGGAGTCTACAATGAGCAGTTCTTC.

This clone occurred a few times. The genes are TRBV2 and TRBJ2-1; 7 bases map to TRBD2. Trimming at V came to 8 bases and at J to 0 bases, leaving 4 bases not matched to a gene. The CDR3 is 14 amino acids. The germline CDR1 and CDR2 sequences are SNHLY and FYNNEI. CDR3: CASLAASSYNEQFF. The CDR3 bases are TGTGCCAGCCTAGCGGCCAGCTCCTACAATGAGCAGTTCTTC.